The rows below give T cell receptor beta chains drawn from one sample of a study of T cell repertoires in cytomegalovirus infection. TCRdb re-called the reads with MiXCR, one entry per CDR3 protein. Of about 130,000 distinct CDR3 sequences listed, 32% are singletons. Their cognate antigens are unknown. The sequencing here drew on CD8+ T cells from cultured PBMCs, taken from culture after CMV antigen stimulation. The source of these receptors is a human donor in good health (CMV status not recorded). Some clones in this sample may be carry-over from other donors' samples. Both conserved end residues are part of each CDR3. D genes are given only for firm matches. Where a row states a size, it is once, few, many or the class of an expanded clone; other rows omit it.

abundance,v_gene,j_gene,d_gene,CDR3nt,CDR3aa
many,TRBV5-4,TRBJ2-3,.,TGTGCCAGCAGCTTGGCCCTTGGTCAGGGGAATACCCTAGATACGCAGTATTTT,CASSLALGQGNTLDTQYF
.,TRBV14,TRBJ2-7,.,TGTGCCAGCAGCCGGAGCTCCTACGAGCAGTACTTC,CASSRSSYEQYF
.,TRBV5-6,TRBJ2-1,.,TGTGCCAGCAGCTTGGCTATTATGGGGGATGAGCAGTTCTTC,CASSLAIMGDEQFF
.,TRBV28,TRBJ2-5,.,TGTGCCAGCAGTTTATCGTCCAGGGTTGTGGAGACCCAGTACTTC,CASSLSSRVVETQYF
.,TRBV19,TRBJ2-2,.,TGTGCCACCCCGGGCCCAGGGAACACCGGGGAGCTGTTTTTT,CATPGPGNTGELFF
few,TRBV7-2,TRBJ2-7,.,TGTGCCAGCAGCTTAGTTACCCAAACCAGCGAGCAGTACTTC,CASSLVTQTSEQYF
few,TRBV7-2,TRBJ2-7,TRBD1,TGTGCCAGCAGCCAGACTTCCCGGGACAGCTACGAGCAGTACTTC,CASSQTSRDSYEQYF
few,TRBV6-1,TRBJ2-7,.,TGTGCCAGCAGTAACAGCGCACCCTACGAGCAGTACTTC,CASSNSAPYEQYF
.,TRBV12-3/TRBV12-4,TRBJ1-2,.,TGTGCCAGCAGTTTGACCGGGACGGATGGTTACACCTTC,CASSLTGTDGYTF
.,TRBV4-1,TRBJ1-4,.,TGCGCCAGCAGCCAAGTCAGGCCAACTAATGAAAAACTGTTTTTT,CASSQVRPTNEKLFF
many,TRBV7-2,TRBJ1-5,.,TGTGCCAGCAGCTTATTAGGGCCCCAGCATTTT,CASSLLGPQHF
many,TRBV6-1,TRBJ2-5,.,TGTGCCAGCAGTGAACTTCCCAACTGGGAGACCCAGTACTTC,CASSELPNWETQYF
few,TRBV7-6,TRBJ2-7,TRBD1,TGTGCCAGCAGCTTAGGCCCAAGGGACAGGGTCTCAGGGCAGTACTTC,CASSLGPRDRVSGQYF
few,TRBV11-3,TRBJ1-1,.,TGTGCCAGCAGCTGGTGGACACCCAGCGACGGAATGAACACTGAAGCTTTCTTT,CASSWWTPSDGMNTEAFF
many,TRBV7-2,TRBJ2-7,.,TGTGCCAGCAGCTTAGGGTCTTCAGGCGGGTGGGTTCCCTACGAGCAGTACTTC,CASSLGSSGGWVPYEQYF
few,TRBV6-2/TRBV6-3,TRBJ2-1,.,TGTGCCAGCAGTTCCACAGGGTTTAGGGGCGAGCAGTTCTTC,CASSSTGFRGEQFF
.,TRBV6-6,TRBJ2-2,.,TGTGCCAGCAGGGGGACACAGGGTTCCTACACCGGGGAGCTGTTTTTT,CASRGTQGSYTGELFF
few,TRBV6-1,TRBJ2-7,TRBD1,TGTGCCAGCGACGGGATTGGGACAGGCAACTACGAGCAGTACTTC,CASDGIGTGNYEQYF
.,TRBV19,TRBJ2-3,TRBD1,TGTGCCAGTAGTCCATATGGGACAGGGGGTAGGGCAGATACGCAGTATTTT,CASSPYGTGGRADTQYF
.,TRBV7-9,TRBJ2-3,.,TGTGCCAGCAGCTTAGGGGGGGGCCGAGCAGATACGCAGTATTTT,CASSLGGGRADTQYF
.,TRBV19,TRBJ1-2,.,TGTGCCAGTATAGAGGGGTCCTCGGTTGGCTACACCTTC,CASIEGSSVGYTF
.,TRBV12-3/TRBV12-4,TRBJ2-2,TRBD2,TGTGCCAGCAGTTTATGGGGAGGGTTATTTAGGGCTTACACCGGGGAGCTGTTTTTT,CASSLWGGLFRAYTGELFF
.,TRBV19,TRBJ1-3,.,TGTGCCAGTAGTACGGGACTCAAGGCGGGAAACACCATATATTTT,CASSTGLKAGNTIYF
few,TRBV4-2,TRBJ1-2,.,TGTGCCAGCAGCCCCTCGACAACCGTCCCCTATGGCTACACCTTC,CASSPSTTVPYGYTF
.,TRBV19,TRBJ2-3,.,TGTGCCAGTAGTATGGGCAGTACCCACACAGATACGCAGTATTTT,CASSMGSTHTDTQYF
.,TRBV10-2,TRBJ2-6,.,TGCGCCACAACAAGACCGACATCTGGGGCCAACGTCCTGACTTTC,CATTRPTSGANVLTF
many,TRBV7-2,TRBJ2-7,.,TGTGCCAGCAGCTTGGACTTCTACGAGCAGTACTTC,CASSLDFYEQYF
few,TRBV7-9,TRBJ2-1,.,TGTGCCAGCAGCTCCGCGCTCTCTGTCACCTACAATGAGCAGTTCTTC,CASSSALSVTYNEQFF
.,TRBV4-3,TRBJ2-3,.,TGCGCCAGCAGCCTTTACTGGGGGACAGATACGCAGTATTTT,CASSLYWGTDTQYF
.,TRBV11-2,TRBJ2-5,.,TGTGCCAGCAGTCTAGGGGCCAGCGTGCGAGAGACCCAGTACTTC,CASSLGASVRETQYF
.,TRBV18,TRBJ2-1,.,TGTGCCAACTCACGCTCCAACAGGAGCCTCTCCTACAATGAGCAGTTCTTC,CANSRSNRSLSYNEQFF
.,TRBV12-3/TRBV12-4,TRBJ1-1,.,TGTGCCAGCAGGATACAGGGAGAAGCTTTCTTT,CASRIQGEAFF
.,TRBV19,TRBJ1-5,.,TGTGCCAGTAGTCCGCCGCGACAGCCCCAGCATTTT,CASSPPRQPQHF
.,TRBV7-8,TRBJ2-7,TRBD1,TGTGCCAGCAGCTCCCCTTCCCGGGACAGCCAGCAGGAGACAGGGTGGTACGAGCAGTACTTC,CASSSPSRDSQQETGWYEQYF
few,TRBV27,TRBJ2-7,.,TGTGCCAGCAGGGCGTCGGTAGCAGTAGCCTACGAGCAGTACTTC,CASRASVAVAYEQYF
.,TRBV7-9,TRBJ2-7,TRBD1,TGTGCCAGCAGCTTTAGACAGGGCCCCTACGAGCAGTACTTC,CASSFRQGPYEQYF
.,TRBV4-3,TRBJ2-6,TRBD1,TGCGCCAGCAGCCAGGACAGGGAATGGTTTGGGGCCAACGTCCTGACTTTC,CASSQDREWFGANVLTF
.,TRBV6-6,TRBJ1-2,.,TGTGCCAGCAGTGACCAAGGGAACTATGGCTACACCTTC,CASSDQGNYGYTF
.,TRBV27,TRBJ2-1,.,TGTGCCAGCAGTACAACAGTTAGCTCCTACAATGAGCAGTTCTTC,CASSTTVSSYNEQFF
.,TRBV9,TRBJ1-2,TRBD1,TGTGCCAGCAGCGGGACAGGGGACCTCTATGGCTACACCTTC,CASSGTGDLYGYTF
.,TRBV27,TRBJ1-1,.,TGTGCCAGCAGTGCCGGCCATGCCTGGGCTGAAGCTTTCTTT,CASSAGHAWAEAFF
few,TRBV2,TRBJ1-6,TRBD1,TGTGCCAGCAGTGGCGGGACAGGGGCTTTTTTGTATTCACCCCTCCACTTT,CASSGGTGAFLYSPLHF
.,TRBV7-9,TRBJ1-3,TRBD1,TGTGCCAGCAGCTTTTACCAGGGGGCAAGGGGAAACACCATATATTTT,CASSFYQGARGNTIYF
.,TRBV20-1,TRBJ2-7,TRBD2,TGCAGTACCGGGAGGAGGGACCCATCCTACGAGCAGTACTTC,CSTGRRDPSYEQYF
few,TRBV27,TRBJ1-4,.,TGTGCCAGCCAAGGCTCGCCTAATGAAAAACTGTTTTTT,CASQGSPNEKLFF